A selection of T cell receptor beta chains follows, all from one sample in a study of blood T cell repertoires in COVID-19. Only in-frame clones appear in the TCRdb table, and some are missing; sequencing was by immunoSEQ multiplex PCR. Here the sample spans 98,000 or so clones, 89% being singletons. The sample consisted of peripheral blood. These receptors came from a man in his sixties with COVID-19, enrolled during active disease. CDR3s include the opening cysteine and the closing phenylalanine or tryptophan. D genes are given only for firm matches. A row's size may be missing; if present it is once, few, many or a size class.

TRBD1	TRBV25-1	TRBJ1-3	NA	TGTGCCAGCAGTGAATTCGACAGGGGGACTGGAAACACCATATATTTT	CASSEFDRGTGNTIYF
NA	TRBV7-9	TRBJ2-5	NA	TGTGCCAGCAGCTTAGAACCGGACAGTCACCAAGAGACCCAGTACTTC	CASSLEPDSHQETQYF
NA	TRBV3-1/TRBV3-2	TRBJ1-1	once	TGTGCCAGCAGCCACCAGGGGCACACTGAAGCTTTCTTT	CASSHQGHTEAFF
NA	TRBV12-3/TRBV12-4	TRBJ1-1	NA	TGTGCCAGCAGCGAGCAGGGCTCTACTGAAGCTTTCTTT	CASSEQGSTEAFF
TRBD1	TRBV2	TRBJ1-5	NA	TGTGCCAGCACCCAACTCCGGGACAGGGCTCAGCCCCAGCATTTT	CASTQLRDRAQPQHF
TRBD2	TRBV13	TRBJ2-1	NA	TGTGCCAGCAGCTTAAAGTGGAGCGGGAGAGGTGAGCAGTTCTTC	CASSLKWSGRGEQFF
NA	TRBV3-1/TRBV3-2	TRBJ2-1	once	TGTGCCAGCAGCCAATTTGGAGCGCACCTCTCCTACAATGAGCAGTTCTTC	CASSQFGAHLSYNEQFF
NA	TRBV7-9	TRBJ2-1	NA	TGTGCCAGCAGCTGGTTCATAGATGAGCAGTTCTTC	CASSWFIDEQFF
TRBD2	TRBV5-4	TRBJ2-1	NA	TGTGCCAGCAGCTTGGGACTAGCGGCCTACAATGAGCAGTTCTTC	CASSLGLAAYNEQFF
NA	TRBV6-5	TRBJ2-2	NA	TGTGCCAGCTACACTAGGAGGGGGCCCACCGGGGAGCTGTTTTTT	CASYTRRGPTGELFF
TRBD1	TRBV5-6	TRBJ2-7	NA	TGTGCCAGCAGCGGGCCGGGACAGGGTCCCCACGAGCAGTACTTC	CASSGPGQGPHEQYF
NA	TRBV5-1	TRBJ2-7	NA	TGCGCCAGCAGCTTGGCGGGGCAGGGGGGTTTATACGAGCAGTACTTC	CASSLAGQGGLYEQYF
TRBD1	TRBV7-2	TRBJ1-1	NA	TGTGCCAGCAGCCCAATCAACAGGGGGCGCACTGAAGCTTTCTTT	CASSPINRGRTEAFF